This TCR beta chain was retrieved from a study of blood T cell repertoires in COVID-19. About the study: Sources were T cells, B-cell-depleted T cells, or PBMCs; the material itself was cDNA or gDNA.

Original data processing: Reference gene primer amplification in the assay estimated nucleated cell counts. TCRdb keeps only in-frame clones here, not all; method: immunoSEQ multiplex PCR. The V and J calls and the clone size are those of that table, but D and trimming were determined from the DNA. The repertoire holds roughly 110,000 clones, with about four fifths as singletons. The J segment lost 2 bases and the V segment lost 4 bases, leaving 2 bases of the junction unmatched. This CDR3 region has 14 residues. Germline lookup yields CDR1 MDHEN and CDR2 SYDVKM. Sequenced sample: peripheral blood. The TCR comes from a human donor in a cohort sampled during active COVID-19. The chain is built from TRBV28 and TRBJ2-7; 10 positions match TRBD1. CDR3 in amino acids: CASSSGQGAYEQYV. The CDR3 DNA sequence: TGTGCCAGCAGTTCCGGACAGGGGGCCTACGAGCAGTACGTC.